The following is a TCR beta chain sequence with its context. Its antigen is still unknown. Sequencing used immunoSEQ multiplex PCR; TCRdb keeps in-frame clones, though not all of them. The sample holds tens of thousands of clones; approximately 70% are singletons and the top ten take around two fifths. The data originate from a study of T cells in tumors after PD-1 blockade. The study, taken as a whole, reports: Blood contained about 40% of the tumor's TCR clonotypes.

This material consisted of PBMCs, taken after anti-PD-1 treatment. This receptor was taken from a human donor with basal cell carcinoma.

In DNA, the CDR3 is TGTGCCAGCAGTTCAGGGACTGGAAACACCATATATTTT. It yields the protein CASSSGTGNTIYF. The chain carries TRBV11-1 and TRBJ1-3; D perhaps matches TRBD1 (5 bases). This CDR3 spans 13 amino acids. Trimming left V 6 bases short and J 2 bases short, with 8 bases between. CDR1 and CDR2 from the germline V gene are SGHAT and FQDESV (reference sequence).